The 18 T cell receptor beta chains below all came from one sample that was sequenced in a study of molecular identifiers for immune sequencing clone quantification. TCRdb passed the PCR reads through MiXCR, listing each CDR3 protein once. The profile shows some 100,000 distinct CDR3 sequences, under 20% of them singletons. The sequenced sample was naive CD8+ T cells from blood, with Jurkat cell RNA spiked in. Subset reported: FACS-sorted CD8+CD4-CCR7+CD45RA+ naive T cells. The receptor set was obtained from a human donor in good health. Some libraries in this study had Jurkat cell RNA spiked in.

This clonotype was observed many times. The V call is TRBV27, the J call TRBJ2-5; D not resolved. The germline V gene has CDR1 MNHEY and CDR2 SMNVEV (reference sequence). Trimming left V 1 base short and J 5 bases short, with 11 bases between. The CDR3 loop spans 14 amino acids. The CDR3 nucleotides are TGTGCCAGCAGTTTATTAGGCCAGCAGGAGACCCAGTACTTC. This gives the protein CASSLLGQQETQYF.

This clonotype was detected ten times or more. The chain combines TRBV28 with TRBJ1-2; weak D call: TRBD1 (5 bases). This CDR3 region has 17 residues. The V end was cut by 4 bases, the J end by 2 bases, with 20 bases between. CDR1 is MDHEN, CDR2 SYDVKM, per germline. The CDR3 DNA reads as TGTGCCAGCAGTTCTCAGGGTATACATTACACCAACTATGGCTACACCTTC. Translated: CASSSQGIHYTNYGYTF.

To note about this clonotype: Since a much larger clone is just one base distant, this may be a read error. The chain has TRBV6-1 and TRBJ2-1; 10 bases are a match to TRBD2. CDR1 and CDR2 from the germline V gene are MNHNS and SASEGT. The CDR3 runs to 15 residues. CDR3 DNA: TGTGCCAGCGGAGGACTAGCGGTGGTCTACAATGAGCAGATCTTC. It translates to CASGGLAVVYNEQIF.

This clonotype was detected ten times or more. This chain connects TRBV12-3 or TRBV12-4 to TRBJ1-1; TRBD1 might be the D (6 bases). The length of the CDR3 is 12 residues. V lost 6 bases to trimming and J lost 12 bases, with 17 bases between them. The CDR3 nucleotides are TGTGCCAGCAGGGGGGGGGCCGGGGTGTCTTTCTTT. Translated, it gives CASRGGAGVSFF.

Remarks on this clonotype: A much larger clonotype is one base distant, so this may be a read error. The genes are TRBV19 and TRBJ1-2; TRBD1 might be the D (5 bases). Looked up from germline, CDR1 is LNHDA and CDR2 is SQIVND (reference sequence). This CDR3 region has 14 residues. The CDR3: CANSMSWGPYGYTF. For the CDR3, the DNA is TGTGCCAATAGTATGTCGTGGGGACCCTATGGCTACACCTTC.

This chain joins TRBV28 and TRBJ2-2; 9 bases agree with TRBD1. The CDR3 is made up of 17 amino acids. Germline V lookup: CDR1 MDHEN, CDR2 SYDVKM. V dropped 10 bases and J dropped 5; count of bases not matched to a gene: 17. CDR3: CAIPEAYRGLGTGELFF. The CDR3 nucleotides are TGTGCCATCCCGGAGGCATACAGGGGGCTAGGTACCGGGGAGCTGTTTTTT. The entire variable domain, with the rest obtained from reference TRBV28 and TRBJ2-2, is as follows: DVKVTQSSRYLVKRTGEKVFLECVQDMDHENMFWYRQDPGLGLRLIYFSYDVKMKEKGDIPEGYSVSREKKERFSLILESASTNQTSMYLCAIPEAYRGLGTGELFFGEGSRLTVL.

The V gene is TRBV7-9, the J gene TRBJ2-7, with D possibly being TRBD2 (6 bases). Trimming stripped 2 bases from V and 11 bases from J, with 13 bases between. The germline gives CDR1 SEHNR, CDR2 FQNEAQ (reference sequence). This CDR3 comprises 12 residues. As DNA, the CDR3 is TGTGCCAGCAGCTTAATGGGGGGAGAAAAGTACTTC. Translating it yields CASSLMGGEKYF.

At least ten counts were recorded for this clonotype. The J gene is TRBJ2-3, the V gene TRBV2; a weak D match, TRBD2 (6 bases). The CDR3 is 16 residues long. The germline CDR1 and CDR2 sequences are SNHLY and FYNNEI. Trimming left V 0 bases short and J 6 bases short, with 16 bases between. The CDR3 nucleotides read TGTGCCAGCAGTGAAGCTTTAGCGGTTCCAGGGGATACGCAGTATTTT. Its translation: CASSEALAVPGDTQYF.

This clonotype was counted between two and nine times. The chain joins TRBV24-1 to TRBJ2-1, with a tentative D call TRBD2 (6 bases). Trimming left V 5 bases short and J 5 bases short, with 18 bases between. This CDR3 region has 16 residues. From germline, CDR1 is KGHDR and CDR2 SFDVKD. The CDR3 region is CATSARQLATNNEQFF. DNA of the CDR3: TGTGCCACCAGTGCGCGTCAGCTAGCGACAAACAATGAGCAGTTCTTC.

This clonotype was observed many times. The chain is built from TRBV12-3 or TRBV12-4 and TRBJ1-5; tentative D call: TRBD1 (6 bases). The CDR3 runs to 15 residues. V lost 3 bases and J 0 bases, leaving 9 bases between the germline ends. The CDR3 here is CASSLAGDSNQPQHF. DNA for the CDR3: TGTGCCAGCAGTTTGGCAGGGGATAGCAATCAGCCCCAGCATTTT.

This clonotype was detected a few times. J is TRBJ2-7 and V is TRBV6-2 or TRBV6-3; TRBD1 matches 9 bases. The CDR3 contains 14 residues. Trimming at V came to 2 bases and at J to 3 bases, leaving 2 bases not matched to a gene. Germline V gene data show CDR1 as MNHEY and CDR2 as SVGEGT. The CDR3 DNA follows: TGTGCCAGCAGTTACGAGACAGGGGGCTACGAGCAGTACTTC. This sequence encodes CASSYETGGYEQYF.

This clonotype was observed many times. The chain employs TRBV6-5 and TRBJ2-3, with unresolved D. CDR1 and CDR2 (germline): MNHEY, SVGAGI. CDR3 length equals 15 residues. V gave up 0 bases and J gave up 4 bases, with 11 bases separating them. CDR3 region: CASSYSPLIADTQYF. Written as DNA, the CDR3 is TGTGCCAGCAGTTACTCCCCCCTTATAGCAGATACGCAGTATTTT.

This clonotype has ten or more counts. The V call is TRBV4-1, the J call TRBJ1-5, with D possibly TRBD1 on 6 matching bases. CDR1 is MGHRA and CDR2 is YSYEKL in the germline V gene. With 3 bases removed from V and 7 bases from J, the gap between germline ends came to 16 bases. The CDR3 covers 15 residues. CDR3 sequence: CASSQLGGGGQPQHF. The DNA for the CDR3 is TGCGCCAGCAGCCAGCTGGGAGGAGGGGGGCAGCCCCAGCATTTT.

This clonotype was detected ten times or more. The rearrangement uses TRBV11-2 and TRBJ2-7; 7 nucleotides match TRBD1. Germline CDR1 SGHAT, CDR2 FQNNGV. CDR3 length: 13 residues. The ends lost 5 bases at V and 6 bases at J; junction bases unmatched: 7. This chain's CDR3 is CASSLGQAGEQYF. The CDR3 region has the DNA TGTGCCAGCAGCCTCGGACAGGCTGGCGAGCAGTACTTC.

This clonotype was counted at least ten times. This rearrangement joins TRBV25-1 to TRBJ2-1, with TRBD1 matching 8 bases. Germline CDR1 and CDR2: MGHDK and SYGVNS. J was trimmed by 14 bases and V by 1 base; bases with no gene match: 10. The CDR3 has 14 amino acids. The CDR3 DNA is TGTGCCAGCAGTGAATCTTCTCTAGGACAGGGCAAGTTCTTC. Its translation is CASSESSLGQGKFF.

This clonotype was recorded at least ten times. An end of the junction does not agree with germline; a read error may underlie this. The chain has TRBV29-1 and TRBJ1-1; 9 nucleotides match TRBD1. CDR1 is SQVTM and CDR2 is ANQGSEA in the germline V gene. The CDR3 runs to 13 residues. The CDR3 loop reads CSAWTGAQSEVFF. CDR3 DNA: TGCAGCGCCTGGACAGGGGCGCAGTCTGAAGTTTTCTTT.

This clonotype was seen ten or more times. The CDR3 nucleotides are TGTGCCAGCAGCCTGGGACAGGGGGCAGAGCAGTACTTC. It codes for CASSLGQGAEQYF. This chain links TRBV5-4 with TRBJ2-7, with 12 bases that match TRBD1. The CDR3 sequence is 13 residues long. The ends lost 4 bases at V and 7 bases at J; junction bases unmatched: 3. From germline, CDR1 is SGHNT and CDR2 YYREEE (reference sequence).

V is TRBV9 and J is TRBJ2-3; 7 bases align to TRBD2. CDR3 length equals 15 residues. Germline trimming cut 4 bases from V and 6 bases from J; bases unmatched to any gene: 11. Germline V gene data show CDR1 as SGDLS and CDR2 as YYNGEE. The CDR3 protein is CASSLSGNSGDTQYF. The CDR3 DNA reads TGTGCCAGCAGCCTAAGCGGGAACTCGGGGGATACGCAGTATTTT. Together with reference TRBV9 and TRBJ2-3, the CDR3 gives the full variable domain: DSGVTQTPKHLITATGQRVTLRCSPRSGDLSVYWYQQSLDQGLQFLIQYYNGEERAKGNILERFSAQQFPDLHSELNLSSLELGDSALYFCASSLSGNSGDTQYFGPGTRLTVL.